The sequence of this TCR beta chain was determined in a study of technical replicates of blood from a few donors. Using immunoSEQ multiplex PCR, the repertoire was profiled, and TCRdb retains in-frame clones only, with some absent. Of about 100,000 clones listed, 90% to 95% were seen once; the top ten hold 0.3% to 0.35%. The CDR3 spans 15 residues. Trimming pared 8 bases from V and 8 bases from J, leaving 21 bases between. Germline CDR1 and CDR2: MNHNS and SASEGT. The chain is built from TRBV6-1 and TRBJ1-4; D is perhaps TRBD1 (6 bases). The sample was T cells isolated from PBMCs. This sequence was found in a human donor in good health. In DNA, the CDR3 is TGTGCCAGCCGAGAAGGGGGTGGGGGGGTGGAAAAACTGTTTTTT. This gives the protein CASREGGGGVEKLFF.